This record covers a single T cell receptor beta chain. This clonotype was picked up a small number of times. What this receptor recognizes is not known. Base qualities are not recorded, but no much larger clone differs from it by a single base. The record originates from a study of CD8 T cells in ankylosing spondylitis (dated by TCRdb to the late 2010s). In the study overall: The study profiled T cell receptor beta repertoires in healthy donors and ankylosing spondylitis patients to find disease-linked TCR variants. The whole study cohort included about a hundred healthy donors and under 30 ankylosing spondylitis patients. Peripheral blood was sampled, and synovial fluid was additionally collected from ankylosing spondylitis patients. Study-wide findings and limitations: Some motif variants were previously reported in synovial fluid and blood of reactive arthritis patients, suggesting common disease-initiation mechanisms. The disease-linked clones had a CD8+ phenotype and were found at relatively low frequencies in peripheral blood. A TCR beta motif of roughly 8 highly homologous amino acid variants appeared characteristic of blood from ankylosing spondylitis patients. Significant enrichment of the disease-linked clones was reported in matched synovial fluid samples from ankylosing spondylitis patients.

The instrument was an Illumina HiSeq 2500. Quantitative 5'-RACE with molecular barcodes was used to prepare TCR beta libraries. The published analysis was carried out like this. A new computational method, built on a probabilistic model of VDJ rearrangement, was used to identify disease-linked TCR variants. The public reads were run again by TCRdb, first through fastp at Q25 and then through MiXCR, and only productive beta chains were kept. For every CDR3 protein sequence, its rows merge into one entry that carries the most common genes and DNA. Here the V and J calls rest on TCRdb's processing, not on the authors' analysis. Here the sample has 150,000 to 200,000 distinct CDR3 sequences; 10% to 15% occur a single time. 11% of the sample is taken by the ten largest. The CDR3 starts with the cysteine, ends with the phenylalanine, and has 16 residues. The CDR3 DNA has 48 bases and is translated from base 1. Germline trimming amounts to 0 bases on V and 7 bases on J, with 9 as the count of junction bases outside the gene matches. Reading the germline V gene gives CDR1 LGHNA and CDR2 YSLEER.

The sequenced material came from blood, either unsorted or a sorted T cell fraction (not recorded which). This chain joins TRBV4-3 to TRBJ2-1; TRBD2 agrees with 7 junctional bases. The TCR sequence derives from a female donor with ankylosing spondylitis or in good health (not recorded which). The sequence in DNA is TGCGCCAGCAGCCAAGAAAGGAGCTTACTAGCGAATGAGCAGTTCTTC. This gives the protein CASSQERSLLANEQFF.